This TCR beta chain originates from a study of Graves' ophthalmopathy and Graves' hyperthyroidism. The overall study: Ophthalmopathy absent within 18 months of follow-up marked hyperthyroidism as stable. Study conclusions and caveats: Detection in blood was also observed for most expanded thyroid clonotypes above 0.001 frequency.

The CDR3 has 13 amino acids. V was clipped by 4 bases and J by 5 bases; unmatched bases: 4. Germline V gene data show CDR1 as ENHRY and CDR2 as SYGVKD. With respect to this clonotype: Its antigen remains unknown.

As the template, RNA transcripts were used to amplify TCR beta CDR3 regions. First-round RT-PCR relied on HTBI primers, and a second-round multiplex PCR came next. TCRdb used MiXCR to reprocess the multiplex PCR reads, holding one entry per CDR3 protein. Here the sample spans 1 million to 1.3 million distinct CDR3 sequences, 35% to 40% being singletons. The sequenced sample consisted of peripheral blood or thyroid tissue (not recorded which). This clonotype was obtained from an adult man with Graves' hyperthyroidism. This chain links TRBV10-3 with TRBJ2-7, with 8 bases fitting TRBD2. The CDR3 DNA is TGTGCCATCAGTGCCCGACTAGCGAACGAGCAGTACTTC. Its translation is CAISARLANEQYF.